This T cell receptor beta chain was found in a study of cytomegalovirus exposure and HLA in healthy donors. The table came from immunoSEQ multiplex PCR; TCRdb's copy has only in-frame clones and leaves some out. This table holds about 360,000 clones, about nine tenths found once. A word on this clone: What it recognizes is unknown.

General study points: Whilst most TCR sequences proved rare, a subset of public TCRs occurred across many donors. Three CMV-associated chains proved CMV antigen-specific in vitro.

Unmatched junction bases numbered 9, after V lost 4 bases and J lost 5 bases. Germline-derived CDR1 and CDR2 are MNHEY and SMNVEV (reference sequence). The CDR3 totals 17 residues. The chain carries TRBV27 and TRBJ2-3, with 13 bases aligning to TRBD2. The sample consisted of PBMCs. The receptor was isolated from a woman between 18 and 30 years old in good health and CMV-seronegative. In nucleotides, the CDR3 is TGTGCCAGCAGTTCGCCGCTGGGACTAGCGGGATTAGATACGCAGTATTTT. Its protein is CASSSPLGLAGLDTQYF.